The 27 T cell receptor beta chains below all came from one sample that was sequenced in a study of PD-1 blockade in classical Hodgkin lymphoma. The assay was immunoSEQ multiplex PCR, and TCRdb's table has in-frame clones only and misses some. The table has around 30,000 clones, about 88% seen once. Time point indicated: cycle 4 day 1 (C4D1), after more than 5 weeks of nivolumab. Brentuximab vedotin exposure varied among the patients, all of whom had relapsed after autologous stem cell transplantation. With magnetic negative selection, CD4+ T cells were purified from PBMCs that had been thawed. The sequenced sample was CD4+ T cells from blood, obtained before the fourth cycle of nivolumab. These receptors came from a human donor with classical Hodgkin lymphoma.

The J gene is TRBJ2-3, the V gene TRBV10-3, with D perhaps matching TRBD2 (6 bases). The CDR3 runs 18 residues. The germline CDR1 and CDR2 sequences are ENHRY and SYGVKD. Trimming shortened V by 3 bases and J by 2 bases, and 21 bases separated the two germline ends. CDR3 in amino acids: CAISDPFVGGVHTDTQYF. DNA for the CDR3: TGTGCCATCAGTGACCCCTTCGTAGGAGGGGTCCACACAGATACGCAGTATTTT.

This chain joins TRBV11-1 and TRBJ1-1; 10 nucleotides agree with TRBD1. Germline values: CDR1 SGHAT, CDR2 FQDESV (reference sequence). The length of the CDR3 is 15 residues. V was clipped by 3 bases and J by 6 bases; unmatched bases: 7. The CDR3, as DNA: TGTGCCAGCAGCTTCTACCGGACAGGGGGGGCTGAAGCTTTCTTT. The encoded protein is CASSFYRTGGAEAFF.

The rearrangement links TRBV15 to TRBJ2-7, with 7 bases identical to TRBD1. V lost 5 bases to trimming and J lost 4 bases; unmatched junction nucleotides: 11. Germline loops: CDR1 LNHNV, CDR2 YYDKDF (reference sequence). CDR3 length: 15 amino acids. The CDR3 DNA follows: TGTGCCACCAGCCCCGACAGGGTAACGTCGTACGAGCAGTACTTC. It codes for CATSPDRVTSYEQYF. Full variable domain (remainder filled in from reference TRBV15 and TRBJ2-7): DAMVIQNPRYQVTQFGKPVTLSCSQTLNHNVMYWYQQKSSQAPKLLFHYYDKDFNNEADTPDNFQSRRPNTSFCFLDIRSPGLGDTAMYLCATSPDRVTSYEQYFGPGTRLTVT.

Only a few counts were recorded for this clone. V gene TRBV20-1 combines with J gene TRBJ1-5, with a possible D match to TRBD1 (5 bases). This CDR3 region has 11 residues. Germline CDR1 DFQATT, CDR2 SNEGSKA (reference sequence). Deletions cut 6 bases from V and 12 bases from J, with 15 bases between. The CDR3 region is CSASGGTGQHF. Here the CDR3 DNA reads TGCAGTGCCTCGGGGGGGACCGGCCAGCATTTT.

The gene calls are TRBV18 and TRBJ1-5; 12 positions match TRBD1. Germline trimming cut 2 bases from V and 7 bases from J; bases unmatched to any gene: 3. Germline-derived CDR1 and CDR2 are KGHSH and LQKENI. The CDR3 contains 15 residues. CDR3 bases: TGTGCCAGCTCACCAGGGACAGGGGGCGAGCAGCCCCAGCATTTT. Translated, it gives CASSPGTGGEQPQHF.

The CDR3 here is CAIRQGGTQYF. DNA of the CDR3: TGTGCCATAAGACAGGGCGGGACCCAGTACTTC. This sequence joins TRBV10-3 and TRBJ2-5; 7 bases fit TRBD1. Germline V gives CDR1 ENHRY, CDR2 SYGVKD. The V segment lost 9 bases and the J segment 7 bases; nucleotides outside the gene matches: 5. The CDR3 covers 11 residues.

Only a few counts were recorded for this clone. The rearrangement links TRBV6-1 to TRBJ1-5, with D possibly being TRBD1 (5 bases). The germline CDR1 and CDR2 sequences are MNHNS and SASEGT. The CDR3 is 13 amino acids. The V and J ends lost 8 bases and 1 base respectively, with 9 bases between them. CDR3 sequence reads: CASSQGSNQPQHF. The CDR3, as DNA: TGTGCCAGCTCGCAGGGAAGCAATCAGCCCCAGCATTTT.

The rearrangement links TRBV30 to TRBJ1-5, with D possibly TRBD1 on 5 matching bases. The CDR3 extends over 14 amino acids. V gave up 0 bases and J gave up 3 bases, with 9 bases separating them. Germline CDR1 and CDR2: GTSNPN and SVGIG (reference sequence). The CDR3 sequence is CAWSVGGNNQPQHF. CDR3 bases: TGTGCCTGGAGTGTCGGGGGGAACAATCAGCCCCAGCATTTT.

This chain links TRBV29-1 with TRBJ1-2; D is possibly TRBD1 (6 bases). V lost 2 bases, J lost 3 bases, and 19 bases lay in between. Germline CDR1 and CDR2: SQVTM and ANQGSEA. The CDR3 covers 16 residues. The CDR3 spells CSVENYRAGPDYGYTF. For the CDR3, the DNA is TGCAGCGTTGAAAATTACAGGGCAGGTCCAGACTATGGCTACACCTTC.

This clone was counted a few times. The chain combines TRBV7-7 with TRBJ1-3, with 10 nucleotides matching TRBD1. The V segment lost 5 bases and the J segment 7 bases; nucleotides outside the gene matches: 8. CDR1 is SSHAT, CDR2 FNYEAQ, per germline (reference sequence). The CDR3 has 15 amino acids. CDR3 DNA sequence: TGTGCCAGCAGCACGGGACAGGGGATGGGCAACACCATATATTTT. It encodes CASSTGQGMGNTIYF.

The rearrangement uses TRBV28 and TRBJ2-5; no firm D call. V was pared by 5 bases and J by 5 bases, with 6 bases between. This CDR3 is 11 amino acids long. The germline CDR1 and CDR2 sequences are MDHEN and SYDVKM. The CDR3 nucleotides are TGTGCCAGCAGTAAGTGGGAGACCCAGTACTTC. Encoded protein: CASSKWETQYF.

The chain recombines TRBV6-1 with TRBJ1-3; D call uncertain. This CDR3 is 17 amino acids long. Per the germline V gene, CDR1 is MNHNS and CDR2 is SASEGT. The V and J ends lost 0 bases and 0 bases respectively, with 12 bases between them. The CDR3 protein is CASSEADPGSSGNTIYF. The CDR3 nucleotides read TGTGCCAGCAGTGAAGCGGACCCCGGGAGCTCTGGAAACACCATATATTTT.

This rearrangement joins TRBV5-4 to TRBJ1-3; no definite D call. V dropped 3 bases and J dropped 2 bases, with 12 bases sitting between them. The CDR3 spans 15 residues. Germline CDR1 and CDR2: SGHNT and YYREEE (reference sequence). CDR3 DNA sequence: TGTGCCAGCAGCTCTAGCTGGACCCCTGGAAACACCATATATTTT. It specifies CASSSSWTPGNTIYF.

V usage is TRBV19 and J usage is TRBJ2-1; tentatively, D is TRBD2 (5 bases). The germline V gene encodes CDR1 LNHDA and CDR2 SQIVND (reference sequence). The CDR3 spans 13 residues. Deletions cut 5 bases from V and 10 bases from J, with 15 bases between. The CDR3 spells CASSRLTGYEQFF. The CDR3 DNA sequence: TGTGCCAGTAGTCGTCTAACGGGATACGAGCAGTTCTTC.

This clone has a single count. This chain links TRBV28 with TRBJ2-7, with D perhaps TRBD1 (5 bases). Trimming removed 4 bases at V and 1 base at J, with 23 bases between. The germline CDR1 and CDR2 sequences are MDHEN and SYDVKM. The CDR3 totals 18 residues. The CDR3 sequence: CASSSKRKFAGWSYEQYF. Here the CDR3 DNA reads TGTGCCAGCAGTTCAAAAAGAAAGTTCGCAGGGTGGTCCTACGAGCAGTACTTC. Complete variable domain (other parts from reference TRBV28 and TRBJ2-7): DVKVTQSSRYLVKRTGEKVFLECVQDMDHENMFWYRQDPGLGLRLIYFSYDVKMKEKGDIPEGYSVSREKKERFSLILESASTNQTSMYLCASSSKRKFAGWSYEQYFGPGTRLTVT.

The V gene is TRBV5-4, the J gene TRBJ1-1; D may be TRBD1 (5 bases). The germline V gene encodes CDR1 SGHNT and CDR2 YYREEE (reference sequence). Trimming shortened V by 1 base and J by 1 base, and 8 bases separated the two germline ends. The CDR3 loop spans 14 amino acids. CDR3 nucleotides: TGTGCCAGCAGCTTGCAGGGTGGGAACACTGAAGCTTTCTTT. Protein product: CASSLQGGNTEAFF.

The chain links TRBV7-2 to TRBJ1-5, with 8 bases matching TRBD1. After removal of 4 bases from V and 5 bases from J, the junction contained 4 bases not matched to a gene. The germline CDR1 and CDR2 sequences are SGHTA and FQGNSA. The CDR3 length is 14 residues. CDR3 amino acids: CASSSSTGDQPQHF. The DNA for the CDR3 is TGTGCCAGCAGCTCATCGACAGGGGATCAGCCCCAGCATTTT.

The chain has TRBV19 and TRBJ2-5; 9 bases agree with TRBD1. This CDR3 contains 15 residues. The junction had 6 bases not matched to a gene; V was cut back by 3 bases and J by 4 bases. CDR1 and CDR2 from the germline V gene are LNHDA and SQIVND (reference sequence). The CDR3: CASSIRDRARETQYF. The CDR3 nucleotides read TGTGCCAGTAGTATCCGGGACAGGGCTCGAGAGACCCAGTACTTC.

This clone occurred once. The chain employs TRBV19 and TRBJ1-5; 7 bases fit TRBD1. The CDR3 runs to 15 residues. The V and J ends lost 4 bases and 4 bases, in that order; junction bases with no gene match: 7. Germline V lookup: CDR1 LNHDA, CDR2 SQIVND (reference sequence). The chain's CDR3 is CASSRAGTVNQPQHF. CDR3 nucleotide sequence: TGTGCCAGTAGTAGGGCCGGGACAGTTAATCAGCCCCAGCATTTT.

This clone was seen only a few times. The V call is TRBV7-9, the J call TRBJ1-6, with 7 positions matching TRBD1. Germline values: CDR1 SEHNR, CDR2 FQNEAQ (reference sequence). V shed 5 bases and J 5 bases; nucleotides not matched to a gene: 3. The CDR3 has 14 residues. The DNA of the CDR3 is TGTGCCAGCAGCCCCGGACAGGATAATTCACCCCTCCACTTT. Its protein is CASSPGQDNSPLHF. Using reference TRBV7-9 and TRBJ1-6 for the parts outside the CDR3, the full variable domain is DTGVSQNPRHKITKRGQNVTFRCDPISEHNRLYWYRQTLGQGPEFLTYFQNEAQLEKSRLLSDRFSAERPKGSFSTLEIQRTEQGDSAMYLCASSPGQDNSPLHFGNGTRLTVT.

This clone was detected a few times. This chain connects TRBV20-1 to TRBJ1-2; D perhaps matches TRBD1 (6 bases). Trimming took 5 bases from V and 5 from J, leaving 9 bases between them. CDR1 and CDR2 from the germline V gene are DFQATT and SNEGSKA (reference sequence). CDR3 length: 11 amino acids. CDR3 amino acids: CSAGQSYGYTF. In DNA form, the CDR3 reads TGCAGTGCTGGACAGTCTTATGGCTACACCTTC.

This clone was detected a few times. This rearrangement joins TRBV4-2 to TRBJ1-6, with 10 bases that match TRBD1. CDR1 and CDR2 (germline): LGHNA, YNFKEQ. The CDR3 covers 17 residues. The V gene end was trimmed by 3 bases and the J gene end by 6 bases; junction bases not matched to a gene: 8. The CDR3 DNA reads as TGTGCCAGCAGCCACGTCCCGGGACAGGGGATTAATTCACCCCTCCACTTT. It codes for CASSHVPGQGINSPLHF.

This chain uses TRBV10-1 with TRBJ2-7; 11 bases align to TRBD2. CDR1 is WNHNN, CDR2 SYGVQD, per germline (reference sequence). The V gene end was trimmed by 2 bases and the J gene end by 7 bases; junction bases not matched to a gene: 7. This CDR3 has 15 residues. In nucleotides, the CDR3 is TGCGCCAGCAGTGAGACTCTAGCGGGAGGAGGGGAGCAGTACTTC. Its translation is CASSETLAGGGEQYF.

Comment on this clone: No DNA is shown, since the ends of the CDR3 on it are uncertain; the CDR3 is the one TCRdb lists. V usage is TRBV6-5 and J usage is TRBJ2-7. CDR1 MNHEY and CDR2 SVGAGI come from the germline V gene. The CDR3 is made up of 15 amino acids, end residues included. The CDR3 here is CASSSSTRPPYEQYF.

This chain links TRBV6-1 with TRBJ1-2; weak D call: TRBD1 (5 bases). The CDR3 consists of 14 residues. Trimming stripped 10 bases from V and 7 bases from J, with 22 bases between. The V gene's germline CDR1 is MNHNS and CDR2 SASEGT. For the CDR3, the DNA is TGTGCCACCGAAACCCGCAGGCAGGGCGGTGGCTACACCTTC. This codes for CATETRRQGGGYTF.

The chain carries TRBV7-6 and TRBJ2-3; TRBD1 matches 7 bases. The CDR3 is made up of 13 amino acids. V shed 3 bases, J shed 4 bases, and the junction held 1 base outside the gene matches. Germline assignment: CDR1 SGHVS and CDR2 FNYEAQ. CDR3 sequence (DNA): TGTGCCAGCAGCTTTACAGGGGCAGATACGCAGTATTTT. As protein: CASSFTGADTQYF.

This sequence joins TRBV7-3 and TRBJ2-2; 11 bases line up with TRBD2. V dropped 5 bases and J dropped 4; count of bases not matched to a gene: 12. Germline-derived CDR1 and CDR2 are SGHTA and FQGTGA. CDR3 length: 18 amino acids. The CDR3 nucleotides are TGTGCCAGCAGCCCAAAGACTAGCGGGATTGGAGGCACCGGGGAGCTGTTTTTT. The encoded protein is CASSPKTSGIGGTGELFF.